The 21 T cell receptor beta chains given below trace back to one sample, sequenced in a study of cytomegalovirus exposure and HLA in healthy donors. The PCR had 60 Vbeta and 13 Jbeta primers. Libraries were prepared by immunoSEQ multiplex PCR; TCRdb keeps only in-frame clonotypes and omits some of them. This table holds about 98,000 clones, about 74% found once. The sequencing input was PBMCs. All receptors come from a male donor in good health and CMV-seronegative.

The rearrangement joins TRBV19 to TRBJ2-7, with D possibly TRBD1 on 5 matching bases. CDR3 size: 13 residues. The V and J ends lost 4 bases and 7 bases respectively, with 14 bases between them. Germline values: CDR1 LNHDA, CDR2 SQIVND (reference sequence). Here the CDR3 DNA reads TGTGCCAGTAGTAAATCAGGGTTGGTTGAGCAGTACTTC. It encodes CASSKSGLVEQYF.

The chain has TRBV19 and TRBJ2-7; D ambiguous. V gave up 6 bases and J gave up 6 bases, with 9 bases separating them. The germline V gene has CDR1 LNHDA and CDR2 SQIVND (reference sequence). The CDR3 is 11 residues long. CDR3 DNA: TGTGCCAGTAGATGGGCTGGCGAGCAGTACTTC. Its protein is CASRWAGEQYF.

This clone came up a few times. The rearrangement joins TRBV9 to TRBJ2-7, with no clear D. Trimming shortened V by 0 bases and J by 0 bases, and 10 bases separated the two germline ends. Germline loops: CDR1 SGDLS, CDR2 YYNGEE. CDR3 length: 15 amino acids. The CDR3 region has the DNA TGTGCCAGCAGCGTAGCCGCAGGCACCTCCTACGAGCAGTACTTC. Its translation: CASSVAAGTSYEQYF.

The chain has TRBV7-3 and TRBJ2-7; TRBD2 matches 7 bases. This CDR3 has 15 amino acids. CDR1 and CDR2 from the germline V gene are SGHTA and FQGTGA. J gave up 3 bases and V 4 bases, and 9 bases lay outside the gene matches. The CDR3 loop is CASSSRERGNYEQYF. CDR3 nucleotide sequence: TGTGCCAGCAGCTCGCGGGAGAGGGGTAACTACGAGCAGTACTTC.

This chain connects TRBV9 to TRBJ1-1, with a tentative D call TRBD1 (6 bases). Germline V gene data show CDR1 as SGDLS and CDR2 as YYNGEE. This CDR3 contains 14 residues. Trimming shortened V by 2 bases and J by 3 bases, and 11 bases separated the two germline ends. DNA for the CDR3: TGTGCCAGCAGCGTGTTTTCAGGGGACACTGAAGCTTTCTTT. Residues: CASSVFSGDTEAFF.

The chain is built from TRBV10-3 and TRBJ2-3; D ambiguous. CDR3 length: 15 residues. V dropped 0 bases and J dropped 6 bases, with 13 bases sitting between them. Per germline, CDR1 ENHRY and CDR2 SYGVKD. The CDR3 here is CAISESLLFVDTQYF. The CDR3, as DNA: TGTGCCATCAGTGAGTCTCTGTTATTCGTGGATACGCAGTATTTT.

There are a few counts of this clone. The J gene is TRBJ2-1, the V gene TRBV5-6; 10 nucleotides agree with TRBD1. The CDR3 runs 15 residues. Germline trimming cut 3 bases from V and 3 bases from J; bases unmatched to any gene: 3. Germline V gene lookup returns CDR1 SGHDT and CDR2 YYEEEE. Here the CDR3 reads CASSSDRGFYNEQFF. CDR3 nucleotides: TGTGCCAGCAGCTCGGACAGGGGGTTCTACAATGAGCAGTTCTTC.

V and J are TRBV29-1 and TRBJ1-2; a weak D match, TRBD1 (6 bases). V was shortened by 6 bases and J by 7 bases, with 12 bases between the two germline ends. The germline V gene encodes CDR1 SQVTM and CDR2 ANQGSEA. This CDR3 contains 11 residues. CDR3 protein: CSVRGEGGYTF. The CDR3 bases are TGCAGCGTGAGGGGGGAGGGTGGCTACACCTTC. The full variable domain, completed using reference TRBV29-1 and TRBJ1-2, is SAVISQKPSRDICQRGTSLTIQCQVDSQVTMMFWYRQQPGQSLTLIATANQGSEATYESGFVIDKFPISRPNLTFSTLTVSNMSPEDSSIYLCSVRGEGGYTFGSGTRLTVV.

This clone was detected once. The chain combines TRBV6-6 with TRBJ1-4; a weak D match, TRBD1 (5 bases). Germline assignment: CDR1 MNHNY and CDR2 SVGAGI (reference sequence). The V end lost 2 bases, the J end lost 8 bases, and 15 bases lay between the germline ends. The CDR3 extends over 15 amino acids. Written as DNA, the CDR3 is TGTGCCAGCAGTTACGCAGGGCTTGGTAAAGAAAAACTGTTTTTT. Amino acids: CASSYAGLGKEKLFF.

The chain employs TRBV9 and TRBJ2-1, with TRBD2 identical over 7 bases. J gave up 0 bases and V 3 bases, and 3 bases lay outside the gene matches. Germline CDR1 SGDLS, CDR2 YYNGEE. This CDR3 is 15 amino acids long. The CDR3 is CASSGEGISYNEQFF. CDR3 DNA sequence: TGTGCCAGCAGCGGGGAGGGTATCTCCTACAATGAGCAGTTCTTC.

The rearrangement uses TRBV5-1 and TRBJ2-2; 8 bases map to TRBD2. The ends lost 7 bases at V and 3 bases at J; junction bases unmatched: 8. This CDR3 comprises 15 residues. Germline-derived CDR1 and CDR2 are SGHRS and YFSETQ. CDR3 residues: CASELAGGDTGELFF. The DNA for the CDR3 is TGCGCCAGCGAGTTGGCGGGGGGCGACACCGGGGAGCTGTTTTTT.

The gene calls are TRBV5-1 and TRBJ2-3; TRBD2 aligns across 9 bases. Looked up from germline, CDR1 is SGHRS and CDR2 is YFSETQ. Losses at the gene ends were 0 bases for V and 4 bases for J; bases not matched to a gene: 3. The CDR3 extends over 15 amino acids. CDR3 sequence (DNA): TGCGCCAGCAGCTTGGCCGCTAGCGGGGCAGATACGCAGTATTTT. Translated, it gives CASSLAASGADTQYF.

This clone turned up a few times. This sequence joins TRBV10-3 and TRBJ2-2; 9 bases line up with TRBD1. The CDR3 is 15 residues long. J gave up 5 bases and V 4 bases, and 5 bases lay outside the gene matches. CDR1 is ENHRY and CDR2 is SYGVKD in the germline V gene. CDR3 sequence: CAISVGTGRTGELFF. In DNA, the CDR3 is TGTGCCATCAGTGTAGGGACAGGGAGAACCGGGGAGCTGTTTTTT.

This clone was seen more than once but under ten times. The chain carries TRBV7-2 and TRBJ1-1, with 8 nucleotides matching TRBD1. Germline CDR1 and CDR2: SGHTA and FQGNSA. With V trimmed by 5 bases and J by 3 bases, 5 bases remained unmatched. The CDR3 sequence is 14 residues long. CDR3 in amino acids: CASSLGQGYTEAFF. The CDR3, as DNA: TGTGCCAGCAGCCTAGGACAGGGCTACACTGAAGCTTTCTTT.

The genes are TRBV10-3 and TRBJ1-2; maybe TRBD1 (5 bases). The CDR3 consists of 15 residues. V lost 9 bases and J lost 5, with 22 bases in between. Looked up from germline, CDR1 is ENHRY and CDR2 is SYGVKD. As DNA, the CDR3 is TGTGCCATTAAAGCCCCGGACAACGATAGGTATGGCTACACCTTC. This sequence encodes CAIKAPDNDRYGYTF.

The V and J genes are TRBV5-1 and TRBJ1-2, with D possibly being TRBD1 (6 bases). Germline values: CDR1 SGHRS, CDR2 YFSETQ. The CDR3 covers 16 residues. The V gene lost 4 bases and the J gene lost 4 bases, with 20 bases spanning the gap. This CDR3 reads CASSGTGTPTLYGYTF. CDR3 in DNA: TGCGCCAGCAGCGGAACCGGGACACCTACTCTCTATGGCTACACCTTC.

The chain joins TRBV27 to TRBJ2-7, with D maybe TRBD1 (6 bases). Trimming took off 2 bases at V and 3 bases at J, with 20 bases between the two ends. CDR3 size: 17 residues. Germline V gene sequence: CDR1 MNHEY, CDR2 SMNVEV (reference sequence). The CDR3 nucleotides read TGTGCCAGCAGTTTAATCTCCAGTGGGGGCTTTATCTACGAGCAGTACTTC. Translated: CASSLISSGGFIYEQYF.

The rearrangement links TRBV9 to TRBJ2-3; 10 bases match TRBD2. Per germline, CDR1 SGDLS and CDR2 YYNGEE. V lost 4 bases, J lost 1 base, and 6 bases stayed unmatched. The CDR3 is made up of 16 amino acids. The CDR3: CASSPPGTSGTDTQYF. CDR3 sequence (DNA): TGTGCCAGCAGCCCCCCCGGGACTAGCGGCACAGATACGCAGTATTTT.

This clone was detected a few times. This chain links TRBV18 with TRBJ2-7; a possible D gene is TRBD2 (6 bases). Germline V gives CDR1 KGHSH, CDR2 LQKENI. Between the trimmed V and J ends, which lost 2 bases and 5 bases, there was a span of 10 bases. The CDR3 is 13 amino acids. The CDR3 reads CASSPTGDHEQYF. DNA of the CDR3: TGTGCCAGCTCACCAACGGGAGACCACGAGCAGTACTTC. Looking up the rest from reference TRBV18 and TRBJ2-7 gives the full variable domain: NAGVMQNPRHLVRRRGQEARLRCSPMKGHSHVYWYRQLPEEGLKFMVYLQKENIIDESGMPKERFSAEFPKEGPSILRIQQVVRGDSAAYFCASSPTGDHEQYFGPGTRLTVT.

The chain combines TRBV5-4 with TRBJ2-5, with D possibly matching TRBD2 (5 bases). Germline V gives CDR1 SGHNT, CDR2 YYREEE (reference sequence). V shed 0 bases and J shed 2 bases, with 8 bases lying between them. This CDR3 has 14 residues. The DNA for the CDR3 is TGTGCCAGCAGCTTGGTTCGGGGTCAAGAGACCCAGTACTTC. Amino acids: CASSLVRGQETQYF.

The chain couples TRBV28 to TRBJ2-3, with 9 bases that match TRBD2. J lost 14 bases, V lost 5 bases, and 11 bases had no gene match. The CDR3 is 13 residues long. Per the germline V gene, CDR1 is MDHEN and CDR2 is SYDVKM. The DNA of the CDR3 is TGTGCCAGCAGTGCCACCGGGACTAGCAATCCGTATTTT. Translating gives CASSATGTSNPYF.